Shown below are 7 T cell receptor beta chains from a single sample sequenced in a study of cytomegalovirus exposure and HLA in healthy donors. The PCR employed 60 Vbeta primers together with 13 Jbeta primers. Profiled with immunoSEQ multiplex PCR; TCRdb holds only in-frame clones, not every one. The data hold around 97,000 clones, with around 80% observed a single time. Sample: PBMCs. The receptors stem from a middle-aged man in good health and CMV-seropositive.

This chain uses TRBV18 with TRBJ2-7, with a possible D match to TRBD2 (5 bases). V gave up 4 bases and J gave up 0 bases, with 10 bases separating them. CDR1 and CDR2 from the germline V gene are KGHSH and LQKENI. The CDR3 sequence is 14 residues long. The CDR3 loop is CASSLGRSSYEQYF. The CDR3 coding sequence is TGTGCCAGCTCACTTGGGAGATCCTCCTACGAGCAGTACTTC.

The chain links TRBV7-2 to TRBJ1-5, with D unresolved. Germline values: CDR1 SGHTA, CDR2 FQGNSA. V shed 1 base and J shed 3 bases, with 10 bases lying between them. The CDR3 totals 15 residues. The DNA of the CDR3 is TGTGCCAGCAGCTTAGTCGGGTCAGTCAATCAGCCCCAGCATTTT. Encoded protein: CASSLVGSVNQPQHF.

This chain links TRBV28 with TRBJ2-7, with TRBD1 as a possible D gene (5 bases). Germline V gives CDR1 MDHEN, CDR2 SYDVKM. This CDR3 spans 12 amino acids. Trimming removed 10 bases from V and 4 bases from J, with 14 bases in between. The CDR3 DNA reads TGTGCCACCTTAAACGACAGTTACGAGCAGTACTTC. Its translation is CATLNDSYEQYF.

The chain uses TRBV30 and TRBJ2-7; D remains ambiguous. CDR1 GTSNPN and CDR2 SVGIG come from the germline V gene (reference sequence). The CDR3 is made up of 13 amino acids. Trimming shortened V by 5 bases and J by 2 bases, and 13 bases separated the two germline ends. The CDR3 DNA sequence: TGTGCCTGGTCCGGGTCTTACGCCTACGAGCAGTACTTC. This translates into CAWSGSYAYEQYF.

This chain uses TRBV7-8 with TRBJ2-5, with 7 positions matching TRBD1. Germline V gene lookup returns CDR1 SGHVS and CDR2 FQNEAQ. CDR3 length: 13 amino acids. The junction had 3 bases not matched to a gene; V was cut back by 4 bases and J by 4 bases. CDR3 residues: CASSSTGVETQYF. In nucleotides, the CDR3 is TGTGCCAGCAGCTCCACAGGGGTAGAGACCCAGTACTTC.

This clone was seen a few times. V usage is TRBV19 and J usage is TRBJ1-2; 9 bases are shared with TRBD1. V was pared by 2 bases and J by 0 bases, with 1 base of the junction left unmatched. Germline V gives CDR1 LNHDA, CDR2 SQIVND (reference sequence). The CDR3 sequence is 15 residues long. CDR3 coding DNA: TGTGCCAGTAGTATACGACAGGGGGCTAACTATGGCTACACCTTC. It is translated as CASSIRQGANYGYTF.

The chain employs TRBV5-8 and TRBJ2-7; tentatively, D is TRBD1 (5 bases). CDR1 is SGHTS and CDR2 is YDEGEE in the germline V gene. The CDR3 spans 13 residues. V was clipped by 0 bases and J by 3 bases, with 7 bases between them. The CDR3 reads CASSLGRVYEQYF. The CDR3 DNA follows: TGTGCCAGCAGCTTGGGCAGGGTCTACGAGCAGTACTTC.